Listed here is a single T cell receptor beta chain. Its antigen is unknown. The data are from a study of spatial heterogeneity in lung cancer. The study tagged each TCR cDNA molecule with a unique molecular identifier. Each CDR3 protein is one row after TCRdb ran MiXCR on the 5' RACE reads. The table has about 24,000 distinct CDR3 sequences, around 8.5% seen once. Study-wide results and limits: Counts of expanded alpha and beta TCRs within tumors tracked the tumor nonsynonymous mutation count.

The ends lost 7 bases at V and 1 base at J; junction bases unmatched: 2. Germline V gene sequence: CDR1 SGHTA, CDR2 FQGNSA. The CDR3 length is 14 residues. The time point: sample taken at primary tumor resection. The origin of this receptor is a male donor with early-stage non-small cell lung cancer. Sequenced here: lung tumor tissue, sampled at surgery. The rearrangement joins TRBV7-2 to TRBJ2-1, with 9 bases aligning to TRBD2. The CDR3 loop is CASKAGGSYNEQFF. The CDR3, as DNA: TGTGCCAGCAAAGCGGGGGGTTCCTACAATGAGCAGTTCTTC. Together with reference TRBV7-2 and TRBJ2-1, the CDR3 gives the full variable domain: GAGVSQSPSNKVTEKGKDVELRCDPISGHTALYWYRQSLGQGLEFLIYFQGNSAPDKSGLPSDRFSAERTGGSVSTLTIQRTQQEDSAVYLCASKAGGSYNEQFFGPGTRLTVL.